A selection of T cell receptor beta chains follows, all from one sample in a study of regulatory T cells in long-lasting Graves disease. MiXCR was run by TCRdb on the multiplex PCR reads, yielding one entry per CDR3 protein. The sample consists of 500,000 or so distinct CDR3 sequences, around 13% of them appearing once. These data were likewise used in another study, on T cells in Graves' hyperthyroidism and ophthalmopathy.

Material: peripheral blood mononuclear cells (PBMCs), obtained at new diagnosis, from a patient treated with antithyroid drugs. The receptor set was obtained from a woman in her 50s with Graves disease. Each CDR3 is given with its conserved first and last residue. Fields, in order: J gene, clone size, D gene, V gene, CDR3 protein, CDR3 DNA. The D gene is left open where the match is weak. Clone sizes are given selectively: once, few, many, or a class where the clone is expanded.

>TRBJ2-2|few|TRBD2|TRBV29-1
CSVEDWSGLAGENTGELFF
TGCAGCGTTGAAGATTGGAGCGGACTAGCGGGAGAGAACACCGGGGAGCTGTTTTTT
>TRBJ2-7|many|TRBD1|TRBV5-5
CASRPGQGYEQYF
TGTGCCAGCAGACCGGGACAGGGGTACGAGCAGTACTTC
>TRBJ1-1|.|.|TRBV10-3
CAISERVYTEAFF
TGTGCCATCAGTGAAAGGGTGTACACTGAAGCTTTCTTT
>TRBJ2-1|few|TRBD2|TRBV5-1
CASSFGSSGPQDEQFF
TGCGCCAGCAGCTTTGGCTCTAGCGGGCCCCAAGATGAGCAGTTCTTC
>TRBJ1-2|once|.|TRBV29-1
CSALTSNGYTF
TGCAGCGCTCTAACTAGCAATGGCTACACCTTC
>TRBJ2-5|.|.|TRBV18
CASSPPGVQETQYF
TGTGCCAGCTCACCACCGGGGGTTCAAGAGACCCAGTACTTC
>TRBJ1-2|many|.|TRBV20-1
CSARDGAHENYGYTF
TGCAGTGCTAGAGATGGGGCCCACGAGAACTATGGCTACACCTTC
>TRBJ1-3|few|TRBD1|TRBV2
CASTSQGFQSGNTIYF
TGTGCCAGCACCTCACAGGGGTTTCAATCTGGAAACACCATATATTTT
>TRBJ2-1|.|.|TRBV27
CASSLFGGYSYNEQFF
TGTGCCAGCAGTTTATTCGGGGGATACTCCTACAATGAGCAGTTCTTC
>TRBJ2-7|.|TRBD2|TRBV7-2
CASSPRTSGVGYEQYF
TGTGCCAGCAGCCCTAGGACTAGCGGGGTAGGCTACGAGCAGTACTTC
>TRBJ2-7|many|.|TRBV12-3/TRBV12-4
CASSRYTGLGKEQYF
TGTGCCAGCAGCCGCTATACAGGGCTAGGAAAGGAGCAGTACTTC
>TRBJ2-7|.|TRBD1|TRBV3-1
CASSQGPRDRTSYEQYF
TGTGCCAGCAGCCAAGGCCCGAGGGACAGGACTTCCTACGAGCAGTACTTC
>TRBJ2-7|.|TRBD2|TRBV6-1
CASSPSGAGASYEQYF
TGTGCCAGCAGCCCATCCGGGGCGGGAGCCTCCTACGAGCAGTACTTC
>TRBJ2-1|many|.|TRBV10-3
CAIKIGGDSYNEQFF
TGTGCCATCAAGATCGGGGGAGACTCCTACAATGAGCAGTTCTTC
>TRBJ2-5|many|TRBD1|TRBV4-2
CASSHTQGKGETQYF
TGTGCCAGCAGCCACACACAGGGGAAAGGGGAGACCCAGTACTTC
>TRBJ2-7|few|.|TRBV5-1
CASSGGTAYEQYF
TGCGCCAGCAGCGGGGGGACAGCCTACGAGCAGTACTTC
>TRBJ2-1|.|TRBD2|TRBV12-3/TRBV12-4
CASSNLAGSYNEQLF
TGTGCCAGCAGCAACCTAGCGGGCTCCTACAATGAGCAGCTCTTC
>TRBJ1-5|few|.|TRBV2
CASSDRVGNQPQHF
TGTGCCAGCAGTGATCGGGTGGGGAATCAGCCCCAGCATTTT
>TRBJ2-4|.|TRBD2|TRBV5-4
CASSLGGSGSGAKNIQYF
TGTGCCAGCAGCTTGGGCGGTAGCGGGAGTGGTGCCAAAAACATTCAGTACTTC
>TRBJ2-7|many|.|TRBV24-1
CATGEGSLHEQYF
TGTGCCACCGGGGAAGGGTCACTCCACGAGCAGTACTTC
>TRBJ2-3|.|.|TRBV28
CASSSPGLEDTQYF
TGTGCCAGCAGTTCCCCGGGACTCGAAGATACGCAGTATTTT
>TRBJ2-2|many|TRBD2|TRBV12-3/TRBV12-4
CASSPLAGGGNTGELFF
TGTGCCAGCAGTCCCCTAGCGGGAGGGGGGAACACCGGGGAGCTGTTTTTT
>TRBJ2-1|many|.|TRBV12-3/TRBV12-4
CASSLPRSSNHNEQFF
TGTGCCAGCAGTTTACCCCGGTCTAGTAACCACAATGAGCAGTTCTTC
>TRBJ2-1|.|.|TRBV6-1
CASSPFTRVRRIGEQFF
TGTGCCAGCAGTCCCTTTACCCGGGTAAGACGAATTGGTGAGCAGTTCTTC
>TRBJ2-7|few|.|TRBV6-1
CASSRGDTAYEQYF
TGTGCCAGCAGTAGGGGGGACACAGCTTACGAGCAGTACTTC
>TRBJ2-7|.|TRBD2|TRBV9
CASSVAQGGYEQYF
TGTGCCAGCAGCGTAGCCCAGGGAGGGTACGAGCAGTACTTC
>TRBJ2-7|.|.|TRBV9
CASSVAGGGYGQYF
TGTGCCAGCAGCGTAGCCGGAGGGGGATACGGGCAGTACTTC
>TRBJ2-7|.|TRBD2|TRBV20-1
CSARGEGRSEQYF
TGCAGTGCTAGAGGGGAGGGCCGTTCCGAGCAGTACTTC
>TRBJ2-7|many|.|TRBV5-1
CASSLAGQGHGQYF
TGCGCCAGCAGCTTGGCGGGACAAGGCCACGGGCAGTACTTC
>TRBJ2-2|many|.|TRBV28
CASRYSGRGGELFF
TGTGCCAGCAGATATAGCGGAAGGGGCGGGGAGCTGTTTTTT
>TRBJ2-3|many|.|TRBV11-2
CASSSGGALGADTQYF
TGTGCCAGCAGCTCCGGCGGGGCGCTGGGTGCAGATACGCAGTATTTT
>TRBJ2-1|few|.|TRBV4-1
CASSLTPGQFNEQFF
TGCGCCAGCAGCCTAACCCCAGGCCAGTTCAATGAGCAGTTCTTC
>TRBJ1-1|many|TRBD1|TRBV18
CASPLEGQGSNTEAFF
TGTGCCAGCCCACTGGAGGGACAGGGGTCCAACACTGAAGCTTTCTTT
>TRBJ2-1|.|TRBD2|TRBV28
CASVSGLAGYNDQFF
TGTGCCAGCGTATCCGGTCTAGCGGGCTACAATGATCAGTTCTTC
>TRBJ2-7|many|.|TRBV7-6
CASSLSRDPVFYEQYF
TGTGCCAGCAGCTTATCCCGAGACCCGGTATTTTACGAGCAGTACTTC
>TRBJ2-2|many|.|TRBV7-9
CASSLDRTGELFF
TGTGCCAGCAGCCTCGACAGGACCGGGGAGCTGTTTTTT
>TRBJ2-7|.|TRBD2|TRBV20-1
CSARGGLAGETYEQYF
TGCAGTGCTAGAGGGGGTCTAGCGGGAGAAACCTACGAGCAGTACTTC
>TRBJ2-1|few|.|TRBV7-3
CASSTGAYYYNEQFF
TGTGCCAGCAGCACGGGCGCCTATTACTACAATGAGCAGTTCTTC
>TRBJ2-6|.|.|TRBV14
CASSQVRHSLRANVLTF
TGTGCCAGCAGCCAAGTTCGGCACAGTCTACGGGCCAACGTCCTGACTTTC
>TRBJ2-1|many|.|TRBV30
CAWSPRSLGLFNNEQFF
TGTGCCTGGAGTCCTCGTAGCCTAGGACTATTTAACAATGAGCAGTTCTTC
>TRBJ2-1|many|TRBD2|TRBV2
CASRGTSGISEQFF
TGTGCCAGCAGGGGGACTAGCGGGATCAGTGAGCAGTTCTTC
>TRBJ2-5|few|TRBD2|TRBV7-3
CASSLSGLAGEYETQYF
TGTGCTAGCAGCTTATCCGGTCTAGCGGGAGAATATGAGACCCAGTACTTC
>TRBJ2-7|few|TRBD2|TRBV12-3/TRBV12-4
CASSWGDSGRNYEQYF
TGTGCCAGCAGCTGGGGAGATAGCGGGAGGAACTACGAGCAGTACTTC
>TRBJ1-5|many|.|TRBV7-2
CASSLPGSQPQHF
TGTGCCAGCAGCTTACCGGGGAGCCAGCCCCAGCATTTT
>TRBJ2-4|.|.|TRBV30
CAWSVPGLAKNIQYF
TGTGCCTGGAGTGTTCCAGGGCTAGCCAAAAACATTCAGTACTTC
>TRBJ2-7|many|.|TRBV7-3
CASSSLASAKQYF
TGTGCCAGCAGCTCCCTGGCAAGCGCGAAGCAGTACTTC
>TRBJ2-2|few|.|TRBV6-2/TRBV6-3
CASSYSPSNTGELFF
TGTGCCAGCAGTTACTCCCCGTCGAACACCGGGGAGCTGTTTTTT
>TRBJ2-5|.|.|TRBV6-1
CASSGAAVAQYF
TGTGCCAGCAGTGGAGCAGCAGTTGCCCAGTACTTC
>TRBJ2-1|many|.|TRBV12-3/TRBV12-4
CASRERPNEQFF
TGTGCCAGCAGGGAGAGGCCCAATGAGCAGTTCTTC
>TRBJ2-3|few|TRBD2|TRBV29-1
CSVEIGLAGGWKDTQYF
TGCAGCGTAGAAATCGGACTAGCGGGGGGGTGGAAGGATACGCAGTATTTT
>TRBJ2-7|.|TRBD1|TRBV29-1
CSVEVGQGVLYEQYF
TGCAGCGTTGAGGTGGGACAGGGCGTCCTCTACGAGCAGTACTTC
>TRBJ2-2|.|.|TRBV20-1
CSAREENTGELFF
TGCAGTGCTAGAGAGGAAAACACCGGGGAGCTGTTTTTT